The present entry profiles one T cell receptor beta chain with its context. This sample was included in a study of control samples from healthy donors and cancer patients. There are 20 residues in the CDR3. V lost 3 bases, J lost 3 bases, and 14 bases stayed unmatched. Germline V gene sequence: CDR1 SGDLS, CDR2 YYNGEE. The method was immunoSEQ multiplex PCR; TCRdb's version includes in-frame clones alone and lacks a portion of them. The data show a few hundred thousand clones, 80% to 95% seen once. The rearrangement links TRBV9 to TRBJ2-1; 14 nucleotides align to TRBD2. The sequencing sample was made of PBMCs. The TCR sequence derives from a man aged 35 to 55 with head and neck cancer. The CDR3 nucleotides are TGTGCCAGCAGCGCCCCGGGTGGGACTAGCGGGAGACAAATCTACAATGAGCAGTTCTTC. Its protein is CASSAPGGTSGRQIYNEQFF.